The present entry profiles one TCR beta chain with its context. Its matching antigen is unknown. The sample belongs to a study of T cell responses to AZD1222 COVID-19 vaccine. Germline assignment: CDR1 SGHRS and CDR2 YFSETQ. The length of the CDR3 is 15 residues. Trimming at V came to 2 bases and at J to 0 bases, leaving 4 bases not matched to a gene. Study observations and caveats: Repertoires were obtained solely post-peak T cell response. Baseline seropositivity characterized only a handful of AZD1222 recipients. Two AZD1222 doses significantly raised spike-specific TCR breadth and depth over controls. Spike-spanning, vaccine-associated CD4 TCRs were dominant at 160-218 and 743-854.

The data were produced by immunoSEQ multiplex PCR, yet TCRdb's version contains in-frame clones alone and is incomplete. The sample comprises more than 140,000 clones, roughly 90% of which are singletons, and 2.5% to 3% rests with the top ten. The input for sequencing was peripheral blood, taken on day 0 of AZD1222 vaccination. V is TRBV5-1 and J is TRBJ1-1; 7 nucleotides match TRBD1. The receptor was derived from an adult in good health. CDR3 sequence reads: CASSLRGTVNTEAFF. CDR3 sequence (DNA): TGCGCCAGCAGCTTACGCGGGACAGTGAACACTGAAGCTTTCTTT.